This T cell receptor (beta chain) was identified in a study of cytomegalovirus exposure and HLA in healthy donors. 13 Jbeta primers and 60 Vbeta primers were used for the PCR. Some clones are missing from TCRdb's copy, which holds only in-frame ones; the method was immunoSEQ multiplex PCR. The sample lists approximately 160,000 clones, around 79% occurring once. The CDR3 extends over 14 amino acids. Germline V gene lookup returns CDR1 LGHNA and CDR2 YSLEER. Trimming cost V 0 bases and J 4 bases, with 8 bases left between them. The source material was PBMCs. V gene TRBV4-3 combines with J gene TRBJ2-3; TRBD1 might be the D (6 bases). The clonotype originates from a male donor in good health and CMV-seropositive. The CDR3, as DNA: TGCGCCAGCAGCCAAGATTCAGGGGCAGATACGCAGTATTTT. Translating gives CASSQDSGADTQYF.